This T cell receptor beta chain was captured by sequencing in a study of CD8+CD57+ T cells in acquired aplastic anemia. Researchers used genomic DNA as the template to profile TCR beta VDJ and CDR3. TCRdb redid the calling of the reads with MiXCR, one entry per CDR3 protein. The table lists about 240,000 distinct CDR3 sequences, around half of them singletons. Of note for this clonotype: Its antigen is currently unknown.

Patients picked for sequencing had shown CD8+CD57+ cell expansion detected by flow cytometry. Severe acquired aplastic anemia was diagnosed in all patients. Germline CDR1 reads SNHLY; CDR2 reads FYNNEI. The V and J ends lost 2 bases and 7 bases, in that order; junction bases with no gene match: 9. This CDR3 has 16 residues. General observations from the study: Researchers report that 25 to 35 CD8+ CDR3 sequences appeared in both patients and controls. No significant difference in CD8+ Simpson's diversity was found between patients and controls.

The sample comprised sorted CD4+, CD8+, or CD8+CD57+ T cells (not recorded which) from PBMCs. V gene TRBV2 combines with J gene TRBJ1-1; 11 positions match TRBD1. The sequence was obtained from a human donor with aplastic anemia. The CDR3 protein is CASSEFLRTGGGEAFF. The CDR3 nucleotides read TGTGCCAGCAGTGAATTCTTACGGACAGGGGGCGGTGAAGCTTTCTTT. Supplemented by reference TRBV2 and TRBJ1-1, the full variable domain reads EPEVTQTPSHQVTQMGQEVILRCVPISNHLYFYWYRQILGQKVEFLVSFYNNEISEKSEIFDDQFSVERPDGSNFTLKIRSTKLEDSAMYFCASSEFLRTGGGEAFFGQGTRLTVV.